These 3 T cell receptor beta chains came from one sample sequenced in a study of naive and memory T cell subsets. Two oligonucleotides, mixed equimolar, formed the beta constant-region primer covering TRBC1 and TRBC2. Nested alpha and beta constant-region primers with the SP2 primer drove four PCR rounds on ligated cDNA. A single record per CDR3 protein comes from TCRdb applying MiXCR to the UMI-ligation and nested PCR reads. This sample has about 82,000 distinct CDR3 sequences, with about 10% found just once. The sample comprised naive CD8+ T cells from blood. Receptors were obtained from a human donor in good health.

This clonotype was recorded a few times. This chain links TRBV9 with TRBJ2-1; D remains unclear. In germline, CDR1 is SGDLS, CDR2 YYNGEE. The length of the CDR3 is 11 residues. V shed 3 bases and J shed 8 bases, with 6 bases lying between them. CDR3 DNA: TGTGCCAGCAGCGCCGTGGATGAGCAGTTCTTC. Translated: CASSAVDEQFF.

In its sample, this clonotype was seen many times. The chain combines TRBV6-1 with TRBJ2-1; no definite D call. The germline V gene encodes CDR1 MNHNS and CDR2 SASEGT. The CDR3 consists of 14 residues. V lost 6 bases, J lost 8 bases, and 17 bases lay in between. The CDR3 here is CASRPVTAWDEQFF. The DNA of the CDR3 is TGTGCCAGCAGACCGGTAACTGCGTGGGATGAGCAGTTCTTC.

This clonotype has at least ten counts. The CDR3 sequence: CSASSSGATSGANVLTF. As DNA, the CDR3 is TGCAGTGCTAGTTCTAGCGGGGCTACCTCTGGGGCCAACGTCCTGACTTTC. This chain connects TRBV20-1 to TRBJ2-6, with 9 bases identical to TRBD2. Trimming cost V 3 bases and J 0 bases; bases outside gene matches: 6. The germline gives CDR1 DFQATT, CDR2 SNEGSKA (reference sequence). This CDR3 has 17 residues.